This record covers a single T cell receptor beta chain. From germline, CDR1 is SGDLS and CDR2 YYNGEE. V dropped 0 bases and J dropped 6; count of bases not matched to a gene: 3. The CDR3 is made up of 15 amino acids. The data are from a study of blood T cell repertoires in COVID-19. Study summary: Sources were T cells, B-cell-depleted T cells, or PBMCs; the material itself was cDNA or gDNA.

Method: immunoSEQ multiplex PCR; TCRdb's copy keeps in-frame clones and lacks some. The repertoire holds a few hundred thousand clones, with 70% to 90% as singletons. Enrollees, about 18 to 90 years old, lived in 24 US areas. Clinical history reported by participants formed the basis on which cohorts were assigned. Two negative PCRs, clearance, or symptom resolution were required of recovered Cohort 3 donors. This chain uses TRBV9 with TRBJ1-6; 7 bases are shared with TRBD1. The clonotype was recovered from a woman aged 40 to 49 who had recovered from COVID-19. Sequencing was done on a sample of PBMCs or T cells enriched from blood (not recorded which). The DNA for the CDR3 is TGTGCCAGCAGCGTAGGGGGACAGACTAATTCACCCCTCCACTTT. Translating gives CASSVGGQTNSPLHF.